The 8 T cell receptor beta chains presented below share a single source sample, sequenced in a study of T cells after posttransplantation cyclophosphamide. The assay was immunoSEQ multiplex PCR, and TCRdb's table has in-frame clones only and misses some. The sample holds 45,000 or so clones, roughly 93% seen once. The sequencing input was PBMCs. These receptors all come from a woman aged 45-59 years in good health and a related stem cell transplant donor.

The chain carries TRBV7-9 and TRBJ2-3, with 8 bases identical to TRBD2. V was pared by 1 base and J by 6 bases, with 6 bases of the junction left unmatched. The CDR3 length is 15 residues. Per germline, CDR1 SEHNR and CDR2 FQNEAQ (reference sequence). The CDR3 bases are TGTGCCAGCAGCTTAGGGAGCGGGAGTGGGGATACGCAGTATTTT. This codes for CASSLGSGSGDTQYF.

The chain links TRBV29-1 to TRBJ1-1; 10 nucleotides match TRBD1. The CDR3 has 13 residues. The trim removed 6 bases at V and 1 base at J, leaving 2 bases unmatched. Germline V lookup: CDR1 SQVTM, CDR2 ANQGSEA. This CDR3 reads CSVGTGENTEAFF. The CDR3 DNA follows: TGCAGCGTAGGGACAGGGGAGAACACTGAAGCTTTCTTT.

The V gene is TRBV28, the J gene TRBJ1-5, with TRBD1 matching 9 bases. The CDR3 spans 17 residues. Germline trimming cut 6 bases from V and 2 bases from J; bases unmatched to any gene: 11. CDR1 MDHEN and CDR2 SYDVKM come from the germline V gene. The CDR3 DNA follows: TGTGCCAGCAGCCGCCGTACAGGGGGCAGGGGCAATCAGCCCCAGCATTTT. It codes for CASSRRTGGRGNQPQHF.

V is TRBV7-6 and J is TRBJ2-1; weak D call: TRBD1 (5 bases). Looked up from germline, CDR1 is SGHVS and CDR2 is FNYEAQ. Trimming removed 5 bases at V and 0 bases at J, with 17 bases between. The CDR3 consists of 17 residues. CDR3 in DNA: TGTGCCAGCAGCCTGGGGCCTCCTGGAATCTCCTACAATGAGCAGTTCTTC. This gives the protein CASSLGPPGISYNEQFF. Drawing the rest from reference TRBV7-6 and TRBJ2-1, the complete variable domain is GAGVSQSPRYKVTKRGQDVALRCDPISGHVSLYWYRQALGQGPEFLTYFNYEAQQDKSGLPNDRFSAERPEGSISTLTIQRTEQRDSAMYRCASSLGPPGISYNEQFFGPGTRLTVL.

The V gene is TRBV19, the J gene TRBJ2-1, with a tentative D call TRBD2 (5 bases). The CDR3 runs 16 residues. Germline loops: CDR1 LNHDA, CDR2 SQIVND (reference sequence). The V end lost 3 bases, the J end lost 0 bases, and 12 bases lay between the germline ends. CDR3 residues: CASSIQGRPSYNEQFF. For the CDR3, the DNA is TGTGCCAGTAGTATCCAAGGGAGACCCTCCTACAATGAGCAGTTCTTC.

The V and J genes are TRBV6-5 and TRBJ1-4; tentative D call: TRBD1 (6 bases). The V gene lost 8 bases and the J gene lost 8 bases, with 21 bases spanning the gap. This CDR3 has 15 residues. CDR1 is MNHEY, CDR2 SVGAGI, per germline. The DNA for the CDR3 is TGTGCCAGCGCCCGGTCGGGGACAAGAGGGGAAAAACTGTTTTTT. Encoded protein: CASARSGTRGEKLFF.

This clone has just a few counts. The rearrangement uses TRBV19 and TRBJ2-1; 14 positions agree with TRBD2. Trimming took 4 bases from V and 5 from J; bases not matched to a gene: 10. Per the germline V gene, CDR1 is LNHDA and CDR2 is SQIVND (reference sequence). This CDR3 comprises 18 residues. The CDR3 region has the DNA TGTGCCAGTAGTAGGTGGACTAGCGGGAGGATCGACCACAATGAGCAGTTCTTC. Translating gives CASSRWTSGRIDHNEQFF.

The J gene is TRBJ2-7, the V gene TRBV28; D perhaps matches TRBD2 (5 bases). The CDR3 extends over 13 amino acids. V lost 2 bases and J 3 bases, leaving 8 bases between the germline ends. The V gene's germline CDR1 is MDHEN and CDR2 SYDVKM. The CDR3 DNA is TGTGCCAGCAGTTTACGGACTTACTACGAGCAGTACTTC. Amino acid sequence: CASSLRTYYEQYF. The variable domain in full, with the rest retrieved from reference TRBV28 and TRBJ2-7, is DVKVTQSSRYLVKRTGEKVFLECVQDMDHENMFWYRQDPGLGLRLIYFSYDVKMKEKGDIPEGYSVSREKKERFSLILESASTNQTSMYLCASSLRTYYEQYFGPGTRLTVT.